These 29 T cell receptor beta chains were sequenced from one sample in a study of blood T cell repertoires in COVID-19. TCRdb keeps only in-frame clones here, not all; method: immunoSEQ multiplex PCR. The sample shows roughly 160,000 clones, roughly 87% of them seen only once. Material: peripheral blood. These receptors originate from a woman aged 60-70 years who had recovered from COVID-19.

This rearrangement joins TRBV14 to TRBJ2-3; D remains unclear. Germline V lookup: CDR1 SGHDN, CDR2 FVKESK. The V end lost 0 bases, the J end lost 4 bases, and 11 bases lay between the germline ends. This CDR3 is 15 amino acids long. Here the CDR3 DNA reads TGTGCCAGCAGCCAAGATGGTGGGCCCGCAGATACGCAGTATTTT. As protein: CASSQDGGPADTQYF. Complete variable domain (other parts from reference TRBV14 and TRBJ2-3): EAGVTQFPSHSVIEKGQTVTLRCDPISGHDNLYWYRRVMGKEIKFLLHFVKESKQDESGMPNNRFLAERTGGTYSTLKVQPAELEDSGVYFCASSQDGGPADTQYFGPGTRLTVL.

The chain is built from TRBV5-5 and TRBJ1-2, with D possibly TRBD1 on 6 matching bases. Germline V gene sequence: CDR1 SGHKS, CDR2 YYEKEE (reference sequence). The CDR3 contains 13 residues. V lost 2 bases to trimming and J lost 4 bases, with 9 bases between them. The CDR3 loop is CASSFADSYGYTF. The DNA of the CDR3 is TGTGCCAGCAGCTTTGCGGACAGCTATGGCTACACCTTC.

This chain connects TRBV27 to TRBJ1-2, with D uncertain. V shed 6 bases and J shed 4 bases, with 15 bases lying between them. The CDR3 has 14 amino acids. Germline assignment: CDR1 MNHEY and CDR2 SMNVEV (reference sequence). CDR3 coding DNA: TGTGCCAGCAGGAATATTGACATTCCCTATGGCTACACCTTC. Protein sequence: CASRNIDIPYGYTF.

The genes are TRBV7-2 and TRBJ2-1; 7 bases agree with TRBD1. This CDR3 comprises 14 residues. Germline-derived CDR1 and CDR2 are SGHTA and FQGNSA. The V gene end was trimmed by 5 bases and the J gene end by 4 bases; junction bases not matched to a gene: 5. The CDR3 sequence: CASSPDRAYNEQFF. Written as DNA, the CDR3 is TGTGCCAGCAGCCCAGACAGGGCATACAATGAGCAGTTCTTC.

This clone appeared a few times. J is TRBJ1-1 and V is TRBV6-5, with TRBD1 matching 8 bases. Trimming cost V 6 bases and J 10 bases; bases outside gene matches: 10. Per germline, CDR1 MNHEY and CDR2 SVGAGI. This CDR3 region has 13 residues. CDR3 residues: CASRLTGAPRAFF. Written as DNA, the CDR3 is TGTGCCAGCAGGTTGACAGGGGCCCCTCGAGCTTTCTTT.

The J gene is TRBJ2-6, the V gene TRBV5-1, with D perhaps matching TRBD2 (6 bases). The length of the CDR3 is 17 residues. CDR1 and CDR2 (germline): SGHRS, YFSETQ. Trimming removed 1 base at V and 0 bases at J, with 11 bases between. The CDR3 DNA follows: TGCGCCAGCAGCTTGAGTCGGGGAGGCTCTGGGGCCAACGTCCTGACTTTC. As protein: CASSLSRGGSGANVLTF.

The rearrangement uses TRBV7-9 and TRBJ1-3; 7 bases fit TRBD1. V lost 0 bases and J lost 3; bases outside the gene matches: 5. CDR3 length: 16 residues. Germline assignment: CDR1 SEHNR and CDR2 FQNEAQ (reference sequence). This chain's CDR3 is CASSLASGGSGNTIYF. The CDR3 DNA sequence: TGTGCCAGCAGCTTAGCTTCAGGGGGAAGTGGAAACACCATATATTTT.

This clone was detected a few times. The rearrangement uses TRBV5-1 and TRBJ2-3; 12 nucleotides match TRBD2. The germline CDR1 and CDR2 sequences are SGHRS and YFSETQ. The CDR3 runs to 16 residues. Trimming at V came to 4 bases and at J to 2 bases, leaving 5 bases not matched to a gene. The CDR3 sequence is CASSPGLAGPTDTQYF. For the CDR3, the DNA is TGCGCCAGCAGCCCTGGACTAGCGGGGCCCACAGATACGCAGTATTTT.

This CDR3 reads CASSATGGGSSYNEQFF. CDR3 sequence (DNA): TGTGCCAGCAGCGCTACCGGGGGGGGGAGCTCCTACAATGAGCAGTTCTTC. The chain carries TRBV5-4 and TRBJ2-1; 8 bases align to TRBD2. CDR1 SGHNT and CDR2 YYREEE come from the germline V gene (reference sequence). Germline trimming cut 4 bases from V and 0 bases from J; bases unmatched to any gene: 9. This CDR3 is built from 17 residues. The full variable domain, its missing parts supplied by reference TRBV5-4 and TRBJ2-1, is ETGVTQSPTHLIKTRGQQVTLRCSSQSGHNTVSWYQQALGQGPQFIFQYYREEENGRGNFPPRFSGLQFPNYSSELNVNALELDDSALYLCASSATGGGSSYNEQFFGPGTRLTVL.

In its sample, this clone was seen once. The chain uses TRBV5-1 and TRBJ2-5, with 8 bases that match TRBD2. Trimming removed 4 bases from V and 1 base from J; junction bases left unmatched: 9. The CDR3 loop spans 16 amino acids. Germline CDR1 SGHRS, CDR2 YFSETQ. The CDR3 region is CASSPNAGGLQETQYF. Here the CDR3 DNA reads TGCGCCAGCAGCCCGAACGCGGGGGGACTCCAAGAGACCCAGTACTTC. Complete variable domain (other parts from reference TRBV5-1 and TRBJ2-5): KAGVTQTPRYLIKTRGQQVTLSCSPISGHRSVSWYQQTPGQGLQFLFEYFSETQRNKGNFPGRFSGRQFSNSRSEMNVSTLELGDSALYLCASSPNAGGLQETQYFGPGTRLLVL.

The rearrangement joins TRBV7-8 to TRBJ1-1, with D maybe TRBD1 (5 bases). The CDR3 is made up of 16 amino acids. Germline V CDR1 and CDR2: SGHVS, FQNEAQ. Trimming removed 4 bases at V and 0 bases at J, with 15 bases between. In DNA, the CDR3 is TGTGCCAGCAGCTCCCTAGCGGGACCGATGAACACTGAAGCTTTCTTT. Translation: CASSSLAGPMNTEAFF.

V and J are TRBV27 and TRBJ1-4, with a possible D match to TRBD1 (5 bases). The V gene lost 7 bases and the J gene lost 4 bases, with 10 bases spanning the gap. CDR3 length equals 13 residues. Looked up from germline, CDR1 is MNHEY and CDR2 is SMNVEV (reference sequence). CDR3 nucleotides: TGTGCCAGCAAGGACACCTATAATGAAAAACTGTTTTTT. Translated, it gives CASKDTYNEKLFF.

This chain uses TRBV10-3 with TRBJ1-1; possible D gene TRBD1, 5 bases. This CDR3 spans 15 amino acids. Germline V gene data show CDR1 as ENHRY and CDR2 as SYGVKD. V shed 6 bases and J shed 4 bases, with 18 bases lying between them. CDR3 coding DNA: TGTGCCATCAGCATCCAGGGCGCGAGAGGCACTGAAGCTTTCTTT. It translates to CAISIQGARGTEAFF.

The chain carries TRBV9 and TRBJ2-2; D is possibly TRBD2 (5 bases). The germline V and J ends were trimmed by 2 bases and 7 bases, with 12 bases remaining between them. The CDR3 is 14 residues long. The germline CDR1 and CDR2 sequences are SGDLS and YYNGEE. Here the CDR3 DNA reads TGTGCCAGCAGCGTCCCCCCCGGAGGCGGGGAGCTGTTTTTT. Its translation is CASSVPPGGGELFF.

The V and J genes are TRBV6-1 and TRBJ1-2, with 9 bases lining up with TRBD1. This CDR3 has 15 residues. J gave up 4 bases and V 2 bases, and 5 bases lay outside the gene matches. Germline V gene lookup returns CDR1 MNHNS and CDR2 SASEGT. CDR3 sequence: CASSETQGAGYGYTF. The DNA for the CDR3 is TGTGCCAGCAGTGAAACACAGGGGGCAGGCTATGGCTACACCTTC.

V is TRBV4-1 and J is TRBJ1-5; tentative D call: TRBD1 (6 bases). Looked up from germline, CDR1 is MGHRA and CDR2 is YSYEKL. Trimming left V 4 bases short and J 4 bases short, with 17 bases between. This CDR3 spans 16 amino acids. CDR3 amino acids: CASSPGQGSWNQPQHF. The CDR3 DNA reads TGCGCCAGCAGCCCGGGGCAGGGGAGTTGGAATCAGCCCCAGCATTTT.

V and J are TRBV6-5 and TRBJ2-7; 9 bases map to TRBD1. The CDR3 runs 11 residues. Germline CDR1 reads MNHEY; CDR2 reads SVGAGI. Losses at the gene ends were 8 bases for V and 11 bases for J; bases not matched to a gene: 7. The CDR3 is CASSARTGEYF. The CDR3 coding sequence is TGTGCCAGCTCTGCCCGGACAGGGGAGTACTTC.

The chain links TRBV2 to TRBJ1-1; possibly TRBD1 for D (6 bases). Germline CDR1 SNHLY, CDR2 FYNNEI. V was clipped by 3 bases and J by 10 bases, with 18 bases between them. This CDR3 is 14 amino acids long. CDR3: CASSEVLQGGGAFF. The DNA for the CDR3 is TGTGCCAGCAGTGAGGTCCTTCAGGGAGGGGGAGCTTTCTTT. Based on the CDR3 plus reference TRBV2 and TRBJ1-1, the full variable domain is EPEVTQTPSHQVTQMGQEVILRCVPISNHLYFYWYRQILGQKVEFLVSFYNNEISEKSEIFDDQFSVERPDGSNFTLKIRSTKLEDSAMYFCASSEVLQGGGAFFGQGTRLTVV.

The chain carries TRBV7-2 and TRBJ1-5; D is undetermined. V gave up 2 bases and J gave up 3 bases, with 11 bases separating them. Germline lookup yields CDR1 SGHTA and CDR2 FQGNSA. This CDR3 is built from 15 residues. The chain's CDR3 is CASSLTGNNNQPQHF. The CDR3 region has the DNA TGTGCCAGCAGCTTAACGGGGAATAACAATCAGCCCCAGCATTTT.

The chain has TRBV14 and TRBJ2-3; maybe TRBD1 (6 bases). Germline assignment: CDR1 SGHDN and CDR2 FVKESK. The CDR3 length is 14 residues. V lost 5 bases to trimming and J lost 6 bases, with 15 bases between them. CDR3 amino acids: CASSSGDIRDTQYF. Written as DNA, the CDR3 is TGTGCCAGCAGCTCAGGGGACATCCGCGATACGCAGTATTTT.

This chain uses TRBV3-1 (or the pseudogene TRBV3-2) with TRBJ1-2, with D possibly TRBD1 on 5 matching bases. The CDR3 totals 14 residues. Looked up from germline, CDR1 is LGHDT and CDR2 is YNNKEL (reference sequence). Trimming took 0 bases from V and 7 from J, leaving 12 bases between them. The CDR3 DNA is TGTGCCAGCAGCCAAGATCAGCCAGGGTCTGGCTACACCTTC. Residues: CASSQDQPGSGYTF.

The chain joins TRBV5-1 to TRBJ2-1; perhaps TRBD2 as D (5 bases). The length of the CDR3 is 14 residues. Trimming left V 0 bases short and J 8 bases short, with 12 bases between. CDR1 is SGHRS and CDR2 is YFSETQ in the germline V gene. The CDR3 is CASSLATGRDEQFF. DNA of the CDR3: TGCGCCAGCAGCTTGGCCACGGGAAGGGATGAGCAGTTCTTC.

The rearrangement uses TRBV19 and TRBJ2-7, with TRBD1 matching over 7 bases. Looked up from germline, CDR1 is LNHDA and CDR2 is SQIVND (reference sequence). After removal of 3 bases from V and 3 bases from J, the junction contained 8 bases not matched to a gene. The CDR3 is made up of 15 amino acids. This chain's CDR3 is CASSMAGQVSYEQYF. The CDR3 DNA follows: TGTGCCAGTAGTATGGCCGGACAGGTTAGCTACGAGCAGTACTTC.

The chain recombines TRBV5-1 with TRBJ2-7, with D possibly TRBD1 on 5 matching bases. Germline CDR1 SGHRS, CDR2 YFSETQ. CDR3 length: 17 residues. With 0 bases removed from V and 7 bases from J, the gap between germline ends came to 23 bases. The CDR3 region has the DNA TGCGCCAGCAGCTTGGGGGGCGTGGGTGACTTTACGCGGGAGCAGTACTTC. This gives the protein CASSLGGVGDFTREQYF. Complete variable domain (other parts from reference TRBV5-1 and TRBJ2-7): KAGVTQTPRYLIKTRGQQVTLSCSPISGHRSVSWYQQTPGQGLQFLFEYFSETQRNKGNFPGRFSGRQFSNSRSEMNVSTLELGDSALYLCASSLGGVGDFTREQYFGPGTRLTVT.

This rearrangement joins TRBV5-1 to TRBJ1-2, with TRBD1 matching over 11 bases. Germline assignment: CDR1 SGHRS and CDR2 YFSETQ. V was pared by 8 bases and J by 6 bases, with 9 bases of the junction left unmatched. The CDR3 has 14 amino acids. CDR3 sequence reads: CASRTGGKGDGYTF. The CDR3 coding sequence is TGCGCCAGTAGGACAGGGGGCAAAGGGGATGGCTACACCTTC.

The rearrangement uses TRBV5-1 and TRBJ2-5; maybe TRBD2 (6 bases). CDR1 SGHRS and CDR2 YFSETQ come from the germline V gene. V was pared by 6 bases and J by 5 bases, with 11 bases between. CDR3 length: 12 amino acids. DNA for the CDR3: TGCGCCAGCATGGAAGGGAGGGAGACCCAGTACTTC. Protein product: CASMEGRETQYF.

The chain combines TRBV5-1 with TRBJ1-3, with a tentative D call TRBD1 (5 bases). The CDR3 has 16 residues. Germline values: CDR1 SGHRS, CDR2 YFSETQ. V lost 0 bases, J lost 2 bases, and 12 bases lay in between. CDR3 sequence (DNA): TGCGCCAGCAGCTTGGTGGTGGGGCCGGCTGGAAACACCATATATTTT. It codes for CASSLVVGPAGNTIYF.

The V and J genes are TRBV19 and TRBJ1-5; D remains ambiguous. V shed 5 bases and J shed 0 bases, with 17 bases lying between them. The CDR3 loop spans 17 amino acids. Per germline, CDR1 LNHDA and CDR2 SQIVND (reference sequence). The CDR3 region has the DNA TGTGCCAGTAGTGTCTGGGTAGGAGATTATAGCAATCAGCCCCAGCATTTT. It translates to CASSVWVGDYSNQPQHF. Full variable domain (rest looked up from reference TRBV19 and TRBJ1-5): DGGITQSPKYLFRKEGQNVTLSCEQNLNHDAMYWYRQDPGQGLRLIYYSQIVNDFQKGDIAEGYSVSREKKESFPLTVTSAQKNPTAFYLCASSVWVGDYSNQPQHFGDGTRLSIL.

The chain carries TRBV30 and TRBJ2-7, with TRBD2 matching over 9 bases. The trim removed 6 bases at V and 4 bases at J, leaving 16 bases unmatched. This CDR3 region has 16 residues. CDR1 is GTSNPN, CDR2 SVGIG, per germline (reference sequence). For the CDR3, the DNA is TGTGCCTGCCTCCTTGAAGGCGGGGGGGACAAGTACGAGCAGTACTTC. Protein: CACLLEGGGDKYEQYF.